The sequence of this T cell receptor (beta chain) was determined in a study of cytomegalovirus exposure and HLA in healthy donors. Background on the study: Earlier results showed some 120 million unique TCR beta sequences derived from 150 million to 200 million T cells. General observations from the study: Trimming of TCR beta V- and J-genes showed a link, identified in a later analysis, to a missense DCLRE1C variant. Testing in vitro showed a few CMV-associated chains specific for CMV antigens.

Notes on this clone: Its target is not known.

The CDR3 extends over 16 amino acids. Germline V gene data show CDR1 as LNHDA and CDR2 as SQIVND (reference sequence). The V gene end was trimmed by 5 bases and the J gene end by 3 bases; junction bases not matched to a gene: 8. PCR used 60 Vbeta primers and 13 Jbeta primers. Clones were read by immunoSEQ multiplex PCR, and TCRdb kept only the in-frame ones, dropping some. Of over 55,000 clones in the sample, approximately 90% were seen once. The sequence derives from a woman in her thirties in good health and CMV-seropositive. Sequenced sample: PBMCs. J is TRBJ1-2 and V is TRBV19; 11 bases line up with TRBD1. The chain's CDR3 is CASSALPGQGDYGYTF. The CDR3 DNA reads as TGTGCCAGTAGTGCTCTACCGGGACAGGGGGACTATGGCTACACCTTC.